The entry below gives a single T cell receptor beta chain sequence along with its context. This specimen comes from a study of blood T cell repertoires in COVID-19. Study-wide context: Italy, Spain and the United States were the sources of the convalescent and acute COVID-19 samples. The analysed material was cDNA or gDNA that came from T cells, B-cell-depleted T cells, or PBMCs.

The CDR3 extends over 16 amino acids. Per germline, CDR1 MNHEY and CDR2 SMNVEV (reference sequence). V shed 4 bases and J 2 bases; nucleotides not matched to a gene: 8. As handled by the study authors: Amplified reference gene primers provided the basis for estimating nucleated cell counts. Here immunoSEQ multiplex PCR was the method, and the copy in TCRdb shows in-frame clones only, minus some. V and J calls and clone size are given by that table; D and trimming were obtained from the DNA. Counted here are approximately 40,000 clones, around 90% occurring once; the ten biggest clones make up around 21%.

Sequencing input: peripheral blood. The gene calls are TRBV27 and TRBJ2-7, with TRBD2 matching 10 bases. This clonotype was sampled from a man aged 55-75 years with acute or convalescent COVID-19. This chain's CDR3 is CASSSILAGSPYEQYF. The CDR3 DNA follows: TGTGCCAGCAGTTCGATACTAGCGGGGTCTCCCTACGAGCAGTACTTC.